The 26 T cell receptor beta chains reported below all come from one sample, sequenced in a study of identical twins (dated by TCRdb to about 2016). Libraries were prepared through 5' RACE. TCRdb names Illumina HiSeq 2000 as the instrument used. TCRdb trimmed public reads at Q25 via fastp, called clones via MiXCR and kept in-frame beta chains. Each CDR3 protein appears once, grouped with its most common genes and DNA. The sample yields approximately 220,000 distinct CDR3 sequences; 7.5% were counted once. The ten top clones hold 1.9% of the sample. The data were also submitted as part of a second study, on yellow fever vaccine responses in identical twins.

The sequenced material came from memory (CD45RO+) T cells sorted from blood. The sample's cell subset or site label is to be understood as: CD45RO+ enriched T cells. These receptors originate from a woman aged 18-29 years in good health.

This chain uses TRBV19 with TRBJ2-1; D ambiguous. This CDR3 is built from 13 residues. Germline values: CDR1 LNHDA, CDR2 SQIVND (reference sequence). V lost 5 bases to trimming and J lost 6 bases, with 11 bases between them. The CDR3 region is CASSPTQFNEQFF. CDR3 coding DNA: TGTGCCAGTAGTCCGACCCAGTTCAATGAGCAGTTCTTC.

This clonotype came up a few times. The chain links TRBV29-1 to TRBJ2-4; maybe TRBD2 (6 bases). The ends were cut back, 3 bases at V and 9 bases at J, with 18 bases in the middle. Germline CDR1 is SQVTM and CDR2 is ANQGSEA. The CDR3 has 14 residues. This CDR3 reads CSVDFARTGGIQYF. DNA for the CDR3: TGCAGCGTTGACTTCGCCAGGACCGGGGGCATTCAGTACTTC.

The V gene is TRBV7-2, the J gene TRBJ2-5; D might be TRBD2 (5 bases). Trimming removed 4 bases at V and 2 bases at J, with 11 bases between. Germline loops: CDR1 SGHTA, CDR2 FQGNSA. The CDR3 is 14 amino acids. Here the CDR3 DNA reads TGTGCCAGCAGCTATCGGAGGCCACAAGAGACCCAGTACTTC. Encoded protein: CASSYRRPQETQYF.

J is TRBJ1-6 and V is TRBV9; D uncertain. V was trimmed by 0 bases and J by 4 bases, leaving 2 bases between them. CDR3 length: 13 residues. Germline values: CDR1 SGDLS, CDR2 YYNGEE. CDR3 amino acids: CASSVGYNSPLHF. The CDR3 DNA reads TGTGCCAGCAGCGTAGGGTATAATTCACCCCTCCACTTT. The full variable domain, with the rest looked up from reference TRBV9 and TRBJ1-6, is DSGVTQTPKHLITATGQRVTLRCSPRSGDLSVYWYQQSLDQGLQFLIQYYNGEERAKGNILERFSAQQFPDLHSELNLSSLELGDSALYFCASSVGYNSPLHFGNGTRLTVT.

This clonotype turned up a few times. The CDR3 DNA is TGCGCCAGCAGTCCTGCCCCATTAGGCACGCAGTATTTT. This encodes CASSPAPLGTQYF. This chain joins TRBV10-2 and TRBJ2-3, with no clear D. The germline CDR1 and CDR2 sequences are WSHSY and SAAADI. The CDR3 has 13 residues. V lost 5 bases, J lost 9 bases, and 15 bases lay in between.

In this sample, this clonotype turned up many times. The V and J genes are TRBV29-1 and TRBJ2-1, with 8 bases that match TRBD2. The CDR3 length is 12 residues. J lost 13 bases, V lost 7 bases, and 12 bases had no gene match. CDR1 and CDR2 (germline): SQVTM, ANQGSEA. The CDR3 bases are TGCAGCGCCCTCCTCCCAGCGGGAGTCCAGTTCTTC. Protein product: CSALLPAGVQFF.

In its sample, this clonotype was seen many times. The chain has TRBV7-2 and TRBJ2-7; 10 bases line up with TRBD1. CDR1 and CDR2 from the germline V gene are SGHTA and FQGNSA. With V trimmed by 3 bases and J by 2 bases, 1 base remained unmatched. This CDR3 has 14 amino acids. The CDR3 protein is CASSLDRGAYEQYF. The CDR3 bases are TGTGCCAGCAGCTTGGACAGGGGGGCCTACGAGCAGTACTTC.

The chain carries TRBV25-1 and TRBJ2-3; D remains unclear. The V gene lost 1 base and the J gene lost 7 bases, with 9 bases spanning the gap. The germline CDR1 and CDR2 sequences are MGHDK and SYGVNS. The CDR3 has 13 amino acids. CDR3 residues: CASSESPQHTQYF. The CDR3, as DNA: TGTGCCAGCAGTGAATCCCCCCAGCATACGCAGTATTTT.

In this sample, this clonotype turned up many times. The CDR3, as DNA: TGTGCCAGCAGGGGTAGCGGGAGAAGGTTTAGGACAGATACGCAGTATTTT. Its translation: CASRGSGRRFRTDTQYF. The chain recombines TRBV28 with TRBJ2-3; TRBD2 matches at 9 bases. V lost 6 bases and J lost 3; bases outside the gene matches: 13. The CDR3 length is 17 residues. Germline assignment: CDR1 MDHEN and CDR2 SYDVKM.

This clonotype was observed a few times. V is TRBV9 and J is TRBJ1-4; unclear D gene. V was pared by 1 base and J by 3 bases, with 10 bases between. The CDR3 has 15 residues. The germline CDR1 and CDR2 sequences are SGDLS and YYNGEE. The CDR3 here is CASSVSGLANEKLFF. CDR3 DNA sequence: TGTGCCAGCAGCGTATCCGGGCTGGCTAATGAAAAACTGTTTTTT. Full variable domain (rest looked up from reference TRBV9 and TRBJ1-4): DSGVTQTPKHLITATGQRVTLRCSPRSGDLSVYWYQQSLDQGLQFLIQYYNGEERAKGNILERFSAQQFPDLHSELNLSSLELGDSALYFCASSVSGLANEKLFFGSGTQLSVL.

The chain joins TRBV7-2 to TRBJ1-5; D uncertain. The germline CDR1 and CDR2 sequences are SGHTA and FQGNSA. This CDR3 is 14 amino acids long. The germline V and J ends were trimmed by 7 bases and 0 bases, with 10 bases remaining between them. Written as DNA, the CDR3 is TGTGCCAGCAAGATACCGTATAGCAATCAGCCCCAGCATTTT. It encodes CASKIPYSNQPQHF.

This clonotype was recorded a few times. The J gene is TRBJ2-2, the V gene TRBV11-2, with D uncertain. The CDR3 covers 15 residues. The V end lost 0 bases, the J end lost 2 bases, and 7 bases lay between the germline ends. CDR1 is SGHAT and CDR2 is FQNNGV in the germline V gene. The DNA of the CDR3 is TGTGCCAGCAGCTTAGAATCCCGAAACACCGGGGAGCTGTTTTTT. This translates into CASSLESRNTGELFF.

This clonotype was counted only a few times. V gene TRBV2 combines with J gene TRBJ2-7; 7 bases agree with TRBD1. The CDR3 loop spans 15 amino acids. V was pared by 4 bases and J by 4 bases, with 10 bases of the junction left unmatched. The germline V gene encodes CDR1 SNHLY and CDR2 FYNNEI. CDR3 nucleotide sequence: TGTGCCAGCAGTGGACAGGGCCTGGGGGCGTACGAGCAGTACTTC. Protein product: CASSGQGLGAYEQYF.

The sample holds many counts of this clonotype. CDR3 amino acids: CASSEGGSSYEQYF. The CDR3 DNA sequence: TGTGCCAGCAGCGAGGGGGGGAGCTCCTACGAGCAGTACTTC. This chain joins TRBV12-3 or TRBV12-4 and TRBJ2-7; tentative D call: TRBD2 (7 bases). The CDR3 spans 14 residues. Deletions cut 6 bases from V and 0 bases from J, with 12 bases between.

CDR3 loop: CASSHGTAKNIQYF. In DNA form, the CDR3 reads TGTGCCAGCAGCCACGGGACAGCCAAAAACATTCAGTACTTC. V is TRBV3-1 and J is TRBJ2-4; D is possibly TRBD1 or TRBD2 (5 bases each). CDR3 size: 14 residues. Germline CDR1 is LGHDT and CDR2 is YNNKEL (reference sequence). Trimming shortened V by 3 bases and J by 0 bases, and 6 bases separated the two germline ends.

This clonotype was counted many times. The V gene is TRBV15, the J gene TRBJ1-1; 9 nucleotides match TRBD1. CDR1 LNHNV and CDR2 YYDKDF come from the germline V gene (reference sequence). This CDR3 is built from 17 residues. V gave up 0 bases and J gave up 6 bases; unmatched junction bases: 11. The CDR3: CATSRDRTGESRSEAFF. CDR3 DNA: TGTGCCACCAGCAGAGATCGGACAGGGGAATCTAGGTCTGAAGCTTTCTTT. Combining the CDR3 with reference TRBV15 and TRBJ1-1 gives the whole variable domain DAMVIQNPRYQVTQFGKPVTLSCSQTLNHNVMYWYQQKSSQAPKLLFHYYDKDFNNEADTPDNFQSRRPNTSFCFLDIRSPGLGDTAMYLCATSRDRTGESRSEAFFGQGTRLTVV.

This chain's CDR3 is CASSLKGLAGGPSYNEQFF. Written as DNA, the CDR3 is TGTGCCAGCAGCTTGAAAGGGCTAGCGGGGGGGCCCTCCTACAATGAGCAGTTCTTC. The chain joins TRBV5-4 to TRBJ2-1; TRBD2 aligns across 12 bases. The CDR3 has 19 amino acids. Germline V CDR1 and CDR2: SGHNT, YYREEE (reference sequence). V lost 1 base and J lost 0; bases outside the gene matches: 8.

This clonotype has a handful of counts. The chain carries TRBV6-5 and TRBJ2-7; 9 positions match TRBD1. The germline V gene encodes CDR1 MNHEY and CDR2 SVGAGI. The V and J ends lost 5 bases and 2 bases, in that order; junction bases with no gene match: 7. The CDR3 length is 15 residues. CDR3 region: CASSNTGTGTYEQYF. Written as DNA, the CDR3 is TGTGCCAGCAGTAACACCGGGACAGGGACCTACGAGCAGTACTTC.

This clonotype has a count of ten or more. The gene calls are TRBV20-1 and TRBJ2-1; 10 bases are a match to TRBD2. J was trimmed by 5 bases and V by 0 bases; bases with no gene match: 4. The germline V gene encodes CDR1 DFQATT and CDR2 SNEGSKA (reference sequence). This CDR3 has 15 amino acids. The CDR3 DNA sequence: TGCAGTGCTAGAGATCGAACTAGCGGGAACAATGAGCAGTTCTTC. Protein product: CSARDRTSGNNEQFF.

This clonotype was seen a handful of times. This sequence joins TRBV20-1 and TRBJ2-7; D might be TRBD2 (5 bases). Trimming took off 5 bases at V and 5 bases at J, with 22 bases between the two ends. CDR3 length equals 15 residues. Germline CDR1 DFQATT, CDR2 SNEGSKA (reference sequence). The CDR3 region is CSARIVELSGNEQYF. In DNA form, the CDR3 reads TGCAGTGCTCGTATAGTGGAACTATCCGGGAACGAGCAGTACTTC.

On this clonotype: The junction and the germline gene differ at one end; a read error may be behind it. This sequence joins TRBV23-1 and TRBJ2-7; 7 bases fit TRBD1. TRBV23-1 is an open reading frame, and its role is uncertain. The CDR3 is 16 amino acids. The CDR3 reads CASSFPDRASSYEQNF. The CDR3 bases are TGCGCCAGCAGTTTTCCCGACAGGGCTAGCTCCTACGAGCAGAACTTC.

This clonotype was seen a few times. The chain employs TRBV3-1 and TRBJ1-3; perhaps TRBD1 as D (6 bases). This CDR3 contains 16 residues. CDR1 is LGHDT, CDR2 YNNKEL, per germline (reference sequence). V was clipped by 2 bases and J by 4 bases, with 15 bases between them. The CDR3 bases are TGTGCCAGCAGCCAAAGGAACAGGGCTTCAGGAAACACCATATATTTT. Translating it yields CASSQRNRASGNTIYF.

In this sample, this clonotype turned up a few times. V gene TRBV20-1 combines with J gene TRBJ2-3; the D gene is possibly TRBD2 (7 bases). Germline assignment: CDR1 DFQATT and CDR2 SNEGSKA (reference sequence). V lost 5 bases, J lost 0 bases, and 15 bases lay in between. The CDR3 is 15 amino acids. The DNA of the CDR3 is TGCAGTGCTGGCCGCGGGGGCCTGAGCACAGATACGCAGTATTTT. Translated: CSAGRGGLSTDTQYF.

The CDR3 sequence: CASSLQGLAGTDTQYF. CDR3 DNA: TGTGCCAGCAGCCTCCAAGGACTAGCGGGCACAGATACGCAGTATTTT. The chain recombines TRBV7-8 with TRBJ2-3; TRBD2 agrees at 10 bases. Germline V gives CDR1 SGHVS, CDR2 FQNEAQ. The CDR3 contains 16 residues. J lost 1 base, V lost 5 bases, and 6 bases had no gene match.

This clonotype was found many times. The J gene is TRBJ2-2, the V gene TRBV3-1; D gene uncertain. V lost 4 bases to trimming and J lost 5 bases, with 14 bases between them. There are 15 residues in the CDR3. Per the germline V gene, CDR1 is LGHDT and CDR2 is YNNKEL (reference sequence). CDR3 sequence reads: CASSLRPGWTGELFF. The CDR3 DNA sequence: TGTGCCAGCAGCCTACGACCCGGGTGGACCGGGGAGCTGTTTTTT.

The V and J genes are TRBV29-1 and TRBJ2-7, with D uncertain. Germline V CDR1 and CDR2: SQVTM, ANQGSEA. V lost 7 bases and J lost 4, with 17 bases in between. The CDR3 length is 13 residues. CDR3 DNA: TGCAGCGGACCCTGGACGGCCAGGTACGAGCAGTACTTC. Translation: CSGPWTARYEQYF.